This TCR beta chain was recovered during a study of blood T cell repertoires in COVID-19 (dated by TCRdb to between 2020 and 2021). A note on the overall study: Collaborator samples came from the United States, Italy and Spain and covered acute and convalescent phases of COVID-19. A de-identified subject ID, COVID-19 status, age in years and sex were almost always included in the sample metadata. HLA class I and class II types, where available, came from metadata supplied by the sample provider rather than from assay-based typing. Samples came from the ongoing ImmuneRACE study (first 160 participants) plus 1,254 subjects from 6 global collaborators. The repertoires were released in a freely available public database meant as a resource for research on the immune response to SARS-CoV-2. The material from the prospective study consisted of cDNA or gDNA derived from T cells, B-cell-depleted T cells, or PBMCs. Subjects who had been exposed to COVID-19, were actively infected with it, or had recovered from it provided the deeply sampled blood TCRbeta repertoires that made up the dataset. Overall study outcomes, separate from this receptor: The amount of clinical and demographic metadata varied by source and participant and was provided uncurated.

As concerns this clone: The antigen this receptor binds is unknown. Base quality data are lacking; no much larger clone is found one base away.

Unmatched junction bases come to 10, with V trimmed by 5 bases and J by 3 bases. Reading from cysteine to phenylalanine, the CDR3 counts 16 amino acids. Only the CDR3 part of the read is kept: 48 bases, read in frame from the first base. CDR1 and CDR2 (SGHVS, FNYEAQ) derive from the germline V gene. The immunoSEQ Assay, a bias-controlled multiplex PCR, was used to amplify TCRbeta CDR3 regions from genomic DNA. In the original analysis: Within the assay, amplification of reference gene primers was used to estimate how many nucleated cells each sample contained. To quantify the absolute abundance of each unique TCRbeta CDR3 rearrangement, sequence reads were collapsed and filtered. For each sample, productive Simpson clonality was calculated as the square root of Simpson's diversity index across productive rearrangements. Not all clones reach the TCRdb copy of this immuneACCESS table, which keeps in-frame sequences only. Checked studies attribute under half of the gap to unresolved V genes and leave the rest unexplained. V, J and clone size were drawn from that table, and D and trimming were deduced from the DNA. The sample contains 250,000 or so clones, nearly 90% of them found a single time. Jointly, the top ten make up 3.5% to 5.5% of the sample.

A second Seattle source provided samples from volunteer blood donors who had recovered from COVID-19. Whole blood was collected in K2EDTA tubes by collaborating institutions according to the institutions' own protocols. For TCRbeta analysis, collaborators shipped samples in one of three forms: frozen whole blood, isolated PBMCs, or DNA extracted from either of those sample types. Material: peripheral blood. The receptor was derived from a woman aged 40 to 49 who had recovered from COVID-19. The V gene is TRBV7-6 and the J gene is TRBJ1-1; TRBD1 lines up with 9 middle nucleotides. The CDR3 has the sequence CASSRTGGAPDTEAFF. The DNA sequence is as follows: TGTGCCAGCAGCCGAACAGGGGGCGCCCCGGACACTGAAGCTTTCTTT.